A single sample gave rise to the 17 T cell receptor beta chains below, sequenced in a study of technical replicates of blood from a handful of donors. Libraries were prepared by immunoSEQ multiplex PCR; TCRdb keeps only in-frame clonotypes and omits some of them. The repertoire holds 50,000 to 70,000 clones, with 85% to 95% as singletons. Sequences were obtained from PBMCs. All receptors derive from a human donor in good health. Some clones in this sample may be carry-over from other donors' samples.

The genes are TRBV4-2 and TRBJ2-3; D is possibly TRBD2 (5 bases). The CDR3 has 16 residues. Trimming took 0 bases from V and 0 from J, leaving 10 bases between them. In germline, CDR1 is LGHNA, CDR2 YNFKEQ. The CDR3 DNA reads as TGTGCCAGCAGCCAAGATTTCGCGGGTAGCACAGATACGCAGTATTTT. This gives the protein CASSQDFAGSTDTQYF.

This clone appeared a single time. The J gene is TRBJ2-7, the V gene TRBV5-1; TRBD1 agrees at 8 bases. The V and J ends lost 3 bases and 2 bases, in that order; junction bases with no gene match: 4. The V gene's germline CDR1 is SGHRS and CDR2 YFSETQ. CDR3 length: 14 amino acids. The CDR3 loop is CASSSQGAPYEQYF. The CDR3 DNA sequence: TGCGCCAGCAGCTCCCAGGGGGCCCCCTACGAGCAGTACTTC.

This clone is labeled medium-sized. This chain joins TRBV5-8 and TRBJ2-3, with TRBD2 matching over 9 bases. Germline-derived CDR1 and CDR2 are SGHTS and YDEGEE. This CDR3 has 16 amino acids. Trimming took 0 bases from V and 1 from J; bases not matched to a gene: 3. In DNA, the CDR3 is TGTGCCAGCAGCTTGGACGGCGGGAGGGGCACAGATACGCAGTATTTT. Its translation is CASSLDGGRGTDTQYF. The full variable domain, with the rest looked up from reference TRBV5-8 and TRBJ2-3, is EAGVTQSPTHLIKTRGQQATLRCSPISGHTSVYWYQQALGLGLQFLLWYDEGEERNRGNFPPRFSGRQFPNYSSELNVNALELEDSALYLCASSLDGGRGTDTQYFGPGTRLTVL.

The chain combines TRBV19 with TRBJ2-5; D may be TRBD2 (5 bases). The CDR3 covers 14 residues. Germline CDR1 and CDR2: LNHDA and SQIVND (reference sequence). Trimming left V 3 bases short and J 2 bases short, with 10 bases between. CDR3 coding DNA: TGTGCCAGTAGTATCGCGAGGGCTCAAGAGACCCAGTACTTC. It encodes CASSIARAQETQYF.

This sequence joins TRBV10-1 and TRBJ1-2; D is possibly TRBD1 (5 bases). Trimming took off 1 base at V and 3 bases at J, with 9 bases between the two ends. CDR3 length equals 14 residues. Germline V gene lookup returns CDR1 WNHNN and CDR2 SYGVQD (reference sequence). The CDR3 is CASSEFRRDYGYTF. CDR3 bases: TGCGCCAGCAGTGAGTTCCGCAGGGACTATGGCTACACCTTC.

The V call is TRBV6-6, the J call TRBJ1-1, with 8 positions matching TRBD1. The V and J ends lost 5 bases and 2 bases, in that order; junction bases with no gene match: 7. Germline CDR1 is MNHNY and CDR2 is SVGAGI (reference sequence). The CDR3 spans 15 residues. The CDR3 DNA is TGTGCCAGCAGTCTAACTGGACAGGGAAACACTGAAGCTTTCTTT. Amino acids: CASSLTGQGNTEAFF.

The chain's CDR3 is CASSLRPGAPYEQYF. In DNA, the CDR3 is TGTGCCAGCAGCTTGAGGCCCGGAGCGCCCTACGAGCAGTACTTC. The rearrangement uses TRBV11-3 and TRBJ2-7; D not certain. The CDR3 spans 15 residues. Germline-derived CDR1 and CDR2 are SGHNT and YENEEA. V was trimmed by 3 bases and J by 2 bases, leaving 14 bases between them.

The J gene is TRBJ1-2, the V gene TRBV4-2; TRBD1 matches at 7 bases. There are 15 residues in the CDR3. With V trimmed by 3 bases and J by 8 bases, 12 bases remained unmatched. CDR1 is LGHNA and CDR2 is YNFKEQ in the germline V gene. The DNA of the CDR3 is TGTGCCAGCAGCCAGAGACAGGGAAAGAACGACGGCTACACCTTC. This encodes CASSQRQGKNDGYTF.

This chain joins TRBV5-6 and TRBJ1-2, with D unclear. CDR3 size: 12 residues. V was clipped by 2 bases and J by 5 bases, with 7 bases between them. Germline loops: CDR1 SGHDT, CDR2 YYEEEE. DNA of the CDR3: TGTGCCAGCAGCTTATCCTCGTATGGCTACACCTTC. Translating gives CASSLSSYGYTF.

The J gene is TRBJ2-7, the V gene TRBV30, with 15 bases that match TRBD2. The V and J ends lost 5 bases and 0 bases, in that order; junction bases with no gene match: 8. Per germline, CDR1 GTSNPN and CDR2 SVGIG (reference sequence). This CDR3 spans 17 amino acids. CDR3 protein: CAWASGTSGRSSYEQYF. For the CDR3, the DNA is TGTGCCTGGGCCTCCGGGACTAGCGGGAGGAGCTCCTACGAGCAGTACTTC.

CDR3 sequence reads: CASSWSTAGKSPLHF. Here the CDR3 DNA reads TGTGCCAGCAGTTGGAGCACGGCCGGAAAATCACCCCTCCACTTT. V is TRBV11-2 and J is TRBJ1-6; D not certain. CDR3 size: 15 residues. Per the germline V gene, CDR1 is SGHAT and CDR2 is FQNNGV. Trimming left V 6 bases short and J 10 bases short, with 19 bases between.

The rearrangement joins TRBV7-3 to TRBJ2-2, with a possible D match to TRBD2 (6 bases). Germline V CDR1 and CDR2: SGHTA, FQGTGA. The V end was cut by 5 bases, the J end by 7 bases, with 20 bases between. This CDR3 has 16 residues. The CDR3 sequence: CASSLELAGVGGELFF. The CDR3 region has the DNA TGTGCCAGCAGCCTAGAACTAGCAGGAGTGGGCGGGGAGCTGTTTTTT.

J is TRBJ1-5 and V is TRBV7-8, with D perhaps TRBD1 (5 bases). The CDR3 spans 15 residues. Germline CDR1 and CDR2: SGHVS and FQNEAQ. Trimming pared 6 bases from V and 2 bases from J, leaving 14 bases between. The CDR3 DNA is TGTGCCAGCAGTCCTTATACACAGGGCAATCAGCCCCAGCATTTT. This sequence encodes CASSPYTQGNQPQHF.

This chain joins TRBV18 and TRBJ1-5; D gene uncertain. CDR3 length equals 14 residues. CDR1 and CDR2 from the germline V gene are KGHSH and LQKENI. The germline V and J ends were trimmed by 2 bases and 0 bases, with 5 bases remaining between them. The CDR3 region is CASSPELSNQPQHF. CDR3 nucleotide sequence: TGTGCCAGCTCACCAGAACTTAGCAATCAGCCCCAGCATTTT. The full variable domain, completed using reference TRBV18 and TRBJ1-5, is NAGVMQNPRHLVRRRGQEARLRCSPMKGHSHVYWYRQLPEEGLKFMVYLQKENIIDESGMPKERFSAEFPKEGPSILRIQQVVRGDSAAYFCASSPELSNQPQHFGDGTRLSIL.

This sequence joins TRBV7-2 and TRBJ1-4; 7 nucleotides agree with TRBD1. The germline V gene encodes CDR1 SGHTA and CDR2 FQGNSA. CDR3 length: 15 amino acids. The junction had 2 bases not matched to a gene; V was cut back by 4 bases and J by 0 bases. CDR3 coding DNA: TGTGCCAGCAGCTGGGACAGTACAACTAATGAAAAACTGTTTTTT. Amino acid sequence: CASSWDSTTNEKLFF.

This clone is a singleton in its sample. CDR3 sequence (DNA): TGTGCCAGCAGCGAGCCAGGGGTCGGCTACACCTTC. Its protein product is CASSEPGVGYTF. V gene TRBV9 combines with J gene TRBJ1-2; a weak D match, TRBD1 (6 bases). The CDR3 has 12 amino acids. Per germline, CDR1 SGDLS and CDR2 YYNGEE. Trimming cost V 3 bases and J 8 bases, with 11 bases left between them.

V gene TRBV6-1 combines with J gene TRBJ2-4; unclear D gene. Germline CDR1 is MNHNS and CDR2 is SASEGT. This CDR3 comprises 13 residues. Trimming left V 4 bases short and J 9 bases short, with 13 bases between. This CDR3 reads CASSVTESSIQYF. The CDR3 DNA reads as TGTGCCAGCAGTGTCACAGAATCGAGCATTCAGTACTTC.